The 27 T cell receptor beta chains below all came from one sample that was sequenced in a study of T cells after posttransplantation cyclophosphamide. This table comes from immunoSEQ multiplex PCR, and its TCRdb copy is limited to in-frame clones, with some not included. The sample has 15,000 or so clones, 87% seen once. Sampled 1 year posttransplant, controls received myeloablative marrow transplants, methotrexate and a calcineurin inhibitor. Sequencing was performed on PBMCs, taken after an allogeneic stem cell transplant with a calcineurin inhibitor and methotrexate. The receptors were sampled from a male patient aged 45 to 59 who received an allogeneic stem cell transplant from an unrelated donor, was CMV-positive, and had chronic GVHD only. The T cells may partly be graft donor cells.

There are a few counts of this clone. This sequence joins TRBV19 and TRBJ2-5, with TRBD2 matching over 8 bases. The CDR3 spans 16 residues. V dropped 5 bases and J dropped 2; count of bases not matched to a gene: 10. CDR1 is LNHDA, CDR2 SQIVND, per germline (reference sequence). CDR3 bases: TGTGCCAGTAGTGCCCGAATAGCGGGGCGGCAAGAGACCCAGTACTTC. Translated, it gives CASSARIAGRQETQYF.

This sequence joins TRBV5-1 and TRBJ2-3; D not resolved. Germline lookup yields CDR1 SGHRS and CDR2 YFSETQ. The ends were cut back, 3 bases at V and 2 bases at J, with 7 bases in the middle. This CDR3 is built from 13 residues. CDR3 sequence (DNA): TGCGCCAGCAGCTCAACTACCACAGATACGCAGTATTTT. Its translation: CASSSTTTDTQYF.

The V and J genes are TRBV2 and TRBJ2-7; 10 positions agree with TRBD1. Unmatched junction bases numbered 7, after V lost 5 bases and J lost 6 bases. Looked up from germline, CDR1 is SNHLY and CDR2 is FYNNEI. This CDR3 has 14 amino acids. The CDR3 loop is CASSTGTGATEQYF. Written as DNA, the CDR3 is TGTGCCAGCAGTACCGGGACAGGGGCCACCGAGCAGTACTTC.

This clone has a single count. Its ends do not fully match the called genes, so a read error is possible. The rearrangement links TRBV6-5 to TRBJ1-2, with 7 nucleotides matching TRBD1. Per germline, CDR1 MNHEY and CDR2 SVGAGI. The CDR3 contains 14 residues. The CDR3 nucleotides are TGTGCCAGCAATTACCAGGGGGGCTCCGGTGGCTACACCTTC. Translated: CASNYQGGSGGYTF.

V and J are TRBV4-2 and TRBJ1-1; D remains unclear. This CDR3 region has 14 residues. Germline loops: CDR1 LGHNA, CDR2 YNFKEQ. V was cut by 0 bases and J by 3 bases, with 8 bases left in between. The CDR3 DNA is TGTGCCAGCAGCCAAGATAGAAGATACACTGAAGCTTTCTTT. Translation: CASSQDRRYTEAFF.

The chain recombines TRBV28 with TRBJ2-1, with 11 bases that match TRBD2. The CDR3 runs to 18 residues. Germline V gene lookup returns CDR1 MDHEN and CDR2 SYDVKM. Trimming removed 2 bases from V and 9 bases from J; junction bases left unmatched: 15. The CDR3 DNA is TGTGCCAGCAGTTTACGGAGTAGCGGGAGGGCCCGTAAGGGTGAGCAGTTCTTC. Its protein product is CASSLRSSGRARKGEQFF.

The chain recombines TRBV4-1 with TRBJ1-1, with 7 bases fitting TRBD1. The CDR3 is made up of 16 amino acids. V trimming: 1 base; J trimming: 1 base; junction bases outside the gene matches: 6. Germline V gene sequence: CDR1 MGHRA, CDR2 YSYEKL. The CDR3 DNA reads TGCGCCAGCAGCCAAGCCTCGGGGACAGAGAACACTGAAGCTTTCTTT. Protein product: CASSQASGTENTEAFF.

V is TRBV9 and J is TRBJ1-5; D remains ambiguous. V was clipped by 4 bases and J by 4 bases, with 12 bases between them. This CDR3 region has 14 residues. In germline, CDR1 is SGDLS, CDR2 YYNGEE. CDR3 residues: CASSMGLLNQPQHF. CDR3 DNA: TGTGCCAGCAGCATGGGCCTTCTTAATCAGCCCCAGCATTTT.

This sequence joins TRBV19 and TRBJ2-4; 10 nucleotides match TRBD2. The CDR3 has 15 residues. V was clipped by 4 bases and J by 5 bases; unmatched bases: 5. The germline CDR1 and CDR2 sequences are LNHDA and SQIVND (reference sequence). The CDR3 coding sequence is TGTGCCAGTAGTACGCTAAGCGGGGGGGAAAACATTCAGTACTTC. Translating it yields CASSTLSGGENIQYF.

The chain links TRBV2 to TRBJ2-3; 7 nucleotides match TRBD1. Germline CDR1 SNHLY, CDR2 FYNNEI. V lost 7 bases and J lost 2; bases outside the gene matches: 6. The CDR3 runs 14 residues. In DNA form, the CDR3 reads TGTGCCAGCACCAGACAGGGCTACACAGATACGCAGTATTTT. It codes for CASTRQGYTDTQYF. Combining the CDR3 with reference TRBV2 and TRBJ2-3 gives the whole variable domain EPEVTQTPSHQVTQMGQEVILRCVPISNHLYFYWYRQILGQKVEFLVSFYNNEISEKSEIFDDQFSVERPDGSNFTLKIRSTKLEDSAMYFCASTRQGYTDTQYFGPGTRLTVL.

The chain employs TRBV5-8 and TRBJ1-6, with 8 bases identical to TRBD1. Looked up from germline, CDR1 is SGHTS and CDR2 is YDEGEE. The J segment lost 10 bases and the V segment lost 3 bases, leaving 6 bases of the junction unmatched. The CDR3 is 14 amino acids. In DNA form, the CDR3 reads TGTGCCAGCAGCTCAGGGGGCCTCGGCTCACCCCTCCACTTT. This translates into CASSSGGLGSPLHF. Drawing the rest from reference TRBV5-8 and TRBJ1-6, the complete variable domain is EAGVTQSPTHLIKTRGQQATLRCSPISGHTSVYWYQQALGLGLQFLLWYDEGEERNRGNFPPRFSGRQFPNYSSELNVNALELEDSALYLCASSSGGLGSPLHFGNGTRLTVT.

This chain connects TRBV29-1 to TRBJ2-5, with 8 bases matching TRBD1. Germline V gene lookup returns CDR1 SQVTM and CDR2 ANQGSEA. The CDR3 contains 14 residues. The ends lost 3 bases at V and 5 bases at J; junction bases unmatched: 8. In DNA form, the CDR3 reads TGCAGCGTTGAGGCTCAGGGGGCGGGGGAGACCCAGTACTTC. Translated, it gives CSVEAQGAGETQYF.

V gene TRBV6-5 combines with J gene TRBJ1-2, with D maybe TRBD1 (6 bases). V dropped 10 bases and J dropped 4 bases, with 22 bases sitting between them. Germline assignment: CDR1 MNHEY and CDR2 SVGAGI. This CDR3 is 15 amino acids long. This CDR3 reads CATGQGGTPPYGYTF. CDR3 bases: TGTGCCACCGGACAAGGGGGAACCCCCCCCTATGGCTACACCTTC.

The rearrangement uses TRBV4-1 and TRBJ2-3; D uncertain. Trimming left V 1 base short and J 5 bases short, with 7 bases between. This CDR3 region has 13 residues. Germline-derived CDR1 and CDR2 are MGHRA and YSYEKL. CDR3 bases: TGCGCCAGCAGCCAAGGGCAGGTAGATACGCAGTATTTT. This codes for CASSQGQVDTQYF.

The chain uses TRBV6-6 and TRBJ2-7; TRBD2 might be the D (6 bases). CDR3 size: 15 residues. V was clipped by 5 bases and J by 4 bases, with 18 bases between them. Germline V lookup: CDR1 MNHNY, CDR2 SVGAGI (reference sequence). CDR3 sequence (DNA): TGTGCCAGCAGTCTTACTAGCAGGTTAGGGTACGAGCAGTACTTC. Its translation: CASSLTSRLGYEQYF.

This clone was detected a few times. The chain employs TRBV11-2 and TRBJ2-7, with D hard to call. Germline V lookup: CDR1 SGHAT, CDR2 FQNNGV. There are 12 residues in the CDR3. V lost 1 base to trimming and J lost 2 bases, with 3 bases between them. The CDR3 DNA reads TGTGCCAGCAGCTTAGCAGCCTACGAGCAGTACTTC. Its protein product is CASSLAAYEQYF.

DNA for the CDR3: TGTGCCAGTAGTCCGGGAGGAGGTAATCAGCCCCAGCATTTT. This gives the protein CASSPGGGNQPQHF. The rearrangement uses TRBV19 and TRBJ1-5; D remains ambiguous. The germline CDR1 and CDR2 sequences are LNHDA and SQIVND (reference sequence). V was clipped by 5 bases and J by 4 bases, with 12 bases between them. This CDR3 spans 14 amino acids. Full variable domain (rest looked up from reference TRBV19 and TRBJ1-5): DGGITQSPKYLFRKEGQNVTLSCEQNLNHDAMYWYRQDPGQGLRLIYYSQIVNDFQKGDIAEGYSVSREKKESFPLTVTSAQKNPTAFYLCASSPGGGNQPQHFGDGTRLSIL.

The chain employs TRBV28 and TRBJ1-5, with D tentatively TRBD1 (5 bases). The V end was cut by 3 bases, the J end by 0 bases, with 9 bases between. Germline V gene lookup returns CDR1 MDHEN and CDR2 SYDVKM. The CDR3 spans 15 residues. The CDR3 DNA reads TGTGCCAGCAGTTTCCGCAGGGATAGCAATCAGCCCCAGCATTTT. Translating gives CASSFRRDSNQPQHF.

The chain uses TRBV28 and TRBJ2-3, with D hard to call. This CDR3 spans 15 amino acids. Germline V CDR1 and CDR2: MDHEN, SYDVKM. V was cut by 3 bases and J by 9 bases, with 19 bases left in between. This CDR3 reads CASSFSSRVIRTQYF. CDR3 coding DNA: TGTGCCAGCAGTTTTTCCTCACGGGTTATCCGAACGCAGTATTTT.

V gene TRBV7-6 combines with J gene TRBJ2-1; D is perhaps TRBD2 (6 bases). The V end was cut by 5 bases, the J end by 10 bases, with 15 bases between. Germline CDR1 reads SGHVS; CDR2 reads FNYEAQ. The CDR3 consists of 13 residues. CDR3 DNA sequence: TGTGCCAGCAGCGAAGGCCCGGGGGACGAGCAGTTCTTC. Amino acid sequence: CASSEGPGDEQFF.

J is TRBJ2-7 and V is TRBV7-9; 9 bases are shared with TRBD1. Per the germline V gene, CDR1 is SEHNR and CDR2 is FQNEAQ (reference sequence). After removal of 8 bases from V and 0 bases from J, the junction contained 5 bases not matched to a gene. The CDR3 contains 14 residues. CDR3 bases: TGTGCCAGCGGACAGGGGAGGGGCTCCTACGAGCAGTACTTC. Amino acids: CASGQGRGSYEQYF.

The genes are TRBV11-2 and TRBJ2-7; TRBD1 might be the D (6 bases). V dropped 5 bases and J dropped 3 bases, with 11 bases sitting between them. The CDR3 runs 13 residues. The germline gives CDR1 SGHAT, CDR2 FQNNGV. The CDR3: CASSEGVLYEQYF. The DNA for the CDR3 is TGTGCCAGCAGCGAGGGGGTGCTCTACGAGCAGTACTTC.

Notes on this clone: Compared with germline, one end of the junction differs, possibly owing to a read error. The chain carries TRBV11-3 and TRBJ2-7, with D possibly matching TRBD2 (6 bases). Germline CDR1 and CDR2: SGHNT and YENEEA. This CDR3 comprises 15 residues. The CDR3 protein is CASSPSRRDSHEQYF. CDR3 sequence (DNA): TGTGCCAGCAGCCCCAGCAGGCGGGACTCCCACGAGCAGTACTTC.

This chain links TRBV11-2 with TRBJ1-1; D gene unclear. The CDR3 loop spans 11 amino acids. Trimming left V 5 bases short and J 5 bases short, with 6 bases between. Per germline, CDR1 SGHAT and CDR2 FQNNGV. The CDR3 bases are TGTGCCAGCAGCCTGCGGACTGAAGCTTTCTTT. This codes for CASSLRTEAFF.

The chain recombines TRBV7-5 with TRBJ1-2. TRBV7-5 is an annotated pseudogene. The CDR3 loop spans 12 amino acids. CDR3 sequence: CVRSVDPGGYTF. In DNA, the CDR3 is TGTGTCAGAAGCGTAGATCCCGGGGGCTACACCTTC.

J is TRBJ1-1 and V is TRBV7-9; 7 bases map to TRBD1. J lost 4 bases, V lost 6 bases, and 8 bases had no gene match. The CDR3 runs to 14 residues. The germline gives CDR1 SEHNR, CDR2 FQNEAQ (reference sequence). For the CDR3, the DNA is TGTGCCAGCAGTCGACAGGGAGGTACCACTGAAGCTTTCTTT. Translated: CASSRQGGTTEAFF. The full variable domain, rest sourced from reference TRBV7-9 and TRBJ1-1, is DTGVSQNPRHKITKRGQNVTFRCDPISEHNRLYWYRQTLGQGPEFLTYFQNEAQLEKSRLLSDRFSAERPKGSFSTLEIQRTEQGDSAMYLCASSRQGGTTEAFFGQGTRLTVV.

The chain joins TRBV6-5 to TRBJ2-1; 9 bases align to TRBD2. V was clipped by 5 bases and J by 8 bases; unmatched bases: 10. The germline V gene encodes CDR1 MNHEY and CDR2 SVGAGI. This CDR3 is built from 15 residues. In DNA, the CDR3 is TGTGCCAGCAGTAGAGATGGCGGGGGGGCCGATGAGCAGTTCTTC. It yields the protein CASSRDGGGADEQFF.